One T cell receptor beta chain is described in this entry. Data came from immunoSEQ multiplex PCR; TCRdb stores just in-frame clones and leaves some out. The sample lists over 140,000 clones; about 82% were seen once. The data originate from a study of blood T cell repertoires in COVID-19. The source is a woman of 80 years or more with active or convalescent COVID-19. The sample taken for sequencing was peripheral blood.

The CDR3 sequence: CAWTRGGAIISYEQYF. CDR3 nucleotide sequence: TGTGCCTGGACCAGAGGGGGGGCCATAATTTCCTACGAGCAGTACTTC. The J gene is TRBJ2-7, the V gene TRBV30, with D maybe TRBD2 (7 bases). CDR1 is GTSNPN, CDR2 SVGIG, per germline (reference sequence). Trimming removed 4 bases at V and 1 base at J, with 20 bases between. The length of the CDR3 is 16 residues. The complete variable domain, with remaining parts taken from reference TRBV30 and TRBJ2-7, reads SQTIHQWPATLVQPVGSPLSLECTVEGTSNPNLYWYRQAAGRGLQLLFYSVGIGQISSEVPQNLSASRPQDRQFILSSKKLLLSDSGFYLCAWTRGGAIISYEQYFGPGTRLTVT.